Following are 27 T cell receptor beta chains from one sample sequenced in a study of blood T cell repertoires in COVID-19 (dated by TCRdb to about 2020). The library was made by the immunoSEQ multiplex PCR assay. Drawn from immuneACCESS, this table holds only the in-frame rearrangements with V and J called that TCRdb kept. Clones are partly lost; checked studies trace under half to an unresolved V gene and leave the rest unexplained. This sample holds 300,000 to 400,000 clones; 70% to 90% were observed only once. The leading ten clones occupy about 2.3% of the sample. The sample consisted of peripheral blood. Receptor source: a woman aged 60-75 years with COVID-19, enrolled during active disease.

The rearrangement uses TRBV28 and TRBJ2-3, with 8 bases matching TRBD1. Germline loops: CDR1 MDHEN, CDR2 SYDVKM. CDR3 length: 16 residues. V was clipped by 7 bases and J by 1 base; unmatched bases: 10. The CDR3 loop reads CASTPQGAGGTDTQYF. In DNA form, the CDR3 reads TGTGCCAGCACTCCTCAGGGGGCAGGGGGCACAGATACGCAGTATTTT.

The chain couples TRBV7-2 to TRBJ2-5; TRBD1 matches at 10 bases. V was pared by 7 bases and J by 3 bases, with 11 bases of the junction left unmatched. Per the germline V gene, CDR1 is SGHTA and CDR2 is FQGNSA. CDR3 length equals 16 residues. CDR3 sequence: CASTPGQGIRKETQYF. CDR3 bases: TGTGCCAGCACGCCGGGACAGGGGATACGAAAAGAGACCCAGTACTTC.

The genes are TRBV18 and TRBJ2-7, with 16 bases matching TRBD2. The CDR3 has 17 amino acids. V trimming: 4 bases; J trimming: 4 bases; junction bases outside the gene matches: 7. The germline gives CDR1 KGHSH, CDR2 LQKENI. The CDR3 sequence: CASSLGTSGGAKYEQYF. CDR3 sequence (DNA): TGTGCCAGCTCACTCGGGACTAGCGGGGGGGCCAAATACGAGCAGTACTTC.

This clone came up a few times. The CDR3: CASSEGPGPYGYTF. CDR3 nucleotide sequence: TGTGCCAGCAGTGAAGGGCCAGGGCCCTATGGCTACACCTTC. The chain uses TRBV6-1 and TRBJ1-2, with D perhaps matching TRBD1 (5 bases). The CDR3 length is 14 residues. Germline V CDR1 and CDR2: MNHNS, SASEGT. With 1 base removed from V and 4 bases from J, the gap between germline ends came to 10 bases.

The V gene is TRBV19, the J gene TRBJ1-1, with a tentative D call TRBD1 (5 bases). CDR1 is LNHDA and CDR2 is SQIVND in the germline V gene (reference sequence). Trimming cost V 3 bases and J 3 bases, with 11 bases left between them. The CDR3 contains 14 residues. CDR3 sequence reads: CASSIWGGDTEAFF. The CDR3 DNA sequence: TGTGCCAGTAGTATTTGGGGGGGGGACACTGAAGCTTTCTTT. The whole variable domain, remainder taken from reference TRBV19 and TRBJ1-1, is DGGITQSPKYLFRKEGQNVTLSCEQNLNHDAMYWYRQDPGQGLRLIYYSQIVNDFQKGDIAEGYSVSREKKESFPLTVTSAQKNPTAFYLCASSIWGGDTEAFFGQGTRLTVV.

The chain couples TRBV11-2 to TRBJ1-1; TRBD1 matches 7 bases. The trim removed 7 bases at V and 6 bases at J, leaving 8 bases unmatched. Germline CDR1 SGHAT, CDR2 FQNNGV. The CDR3 is made up of 13 amino acids. CDR3 residues: CASTDRLVAEAFF. The CDR3 bases are TGTGCCAGCACGGACAGGTTGGTTGCTGAAGCTTTCTTT. The full variable domain, its missing parts supplied by reference TRBV11-2 and TRBJ1-1, is EAGVAQSPRYKIIEKRQSVAFWCNPISGHATLYWYQQILGQGPKLLIQFQNNGVVDDSQLPKDRFSAERLKGVDSTLKIQPAKLEDSAVYLCASTDRLVAEAFFGQGTRLTVV.

The genes are TRBV15 and TRBJ2-7; TRBD2 matches at 7 bases. The CDR3 is 16 amino acids. The germline V gene has CDR1 LNHNV and CDR2 YYDKDF (reference sequence). V shed 0 bases and J 1 base; nucleotides not matched to a gene: 6. CDR3 residues: CATSRDRGGASYEQYF. CDR3 sequence (DNA): TGTGCCACCAGCAGAGATAGGGGAGGGGCATCCTACGAGCAGTACTTC.

A note on this clone: Relative to the germline gene, one junction end is altered; a read error may explain this. The chain has TRBV4-2 and TRBJ2-7; a weak D match, TRBD2 (7 bases). CDR3 size: 18 residues. Germline CDR1 LGHNA, CDR2 YNFKEQ. DNA of the CDR3: TGTGCCAGCAGCGAAGAGGTCGGGGGGCCCGGTGGCTCCTACGAGCAGTACTTC. Its translation: CASSEEVGGPGGSYEQYF.

This chain links TRBV7-3 with TRBJ2-5; 7 nucleotides match TRBD2. Germline V gene data show CDR1 as SGHTA and CDR2 as FQGTGA. V dropped 2 bases and J dropped 2; count of bases not matched to a gene: 5. This CDR3 has 15 amino acids. DNA for the CDR3: TGTGCCAGCAGCTTAGGGCTAGCGGAGCAAGAGACCCAGTACTTC. Translation: CASSLGLAEQETQYF. Supplemented by reference TRBV7-3 and TRBJ2-5, the full variable domain reads GAGVSQTPSNKVTEKGKYVELRCDPISGHTALYWYRQSLGQGPEFLIYFQGTGAADDSGLPNDRFFAVRPEGSVSTLKIQRTERGDSAVYLCASSLGLAEQETQYFGPGTRLLVL.

The chain carries TRBV5-4 and TRBJ1-6; the match to TRBD1 covers 7 bases. The CDR3 totals 13 residues. Trimming cost V 8 bases and J 7 bases; bases outside gene matches: 6. Germline CDR1 SGHNT, CDR2 YYREEE (reference sequence). The CDR3 DNA sequence: TGTGCCAGTCGGAGACAGGGAAATTCACCCCTCCACTTT. It yields the protein CASRRQGNSPLHF.

This clone was seen a few times. This chain links TRBV27 with TRBJ2-7; TRBD2 is a possible D gene (6 bases). Germline CDR1 and CDR2: MNHEY and SMNVEV (reference sequence). Trimming took 11 bases from V and 3 from J, leaving 14 bases between them. This CDR3 comprises 12 residues. This chain's CDR3 is CAVVGTFYEQYF. DNA of the CDR3: TGTGCCGTTGTCGGGACTTTCTACGAGCAGTACTTC.

The V and J genes are TRBV29-1 and TRBJ2-1; 7 bases fit TRBD2. With 4 bases clipped from V and 2 bases from J, the junction kept 5 bases outside the gene matches. In germline, CDR1 is SQVTM, CDR2 ANQGSEA. The CDR3 spans 14 residues. CDR3: CSVAVRGTYNEQFF. CDR3 coding DNA: TGCAGCGTTGCCGTGCGGGGGACCTACAATGAGCAGTTCTTC.

The chain is built from TRBV5-1 and TRBJ2-3, with unresolved D. CDR1 is SGHRS and CDR2 is YFSETQ in the germline V gene. The CDR3 runs 16 residues. V lost 0 bases to trimming and J lost 1 base, with 12 bases between them. The CDR3 region has the DNA TGCGCCAGCAGCTTGGTAGTAGCTGTACGCACAGATACGCAGTATTTT. Its protein is CASSLVVAVRTDTQYF.

The chain joins TRBV7-2 to TRBJ2-5, with 11 bases that match TRBD2. The CDR3 runs to 18 residues. From germline, CDR1 is SGHTA and CDR2 FQGNSA. Trimming took 1 base from V and 0 from J; bases not matched to a gene: 7. The CDR3 bases are TGTGCCAGCAGCTTAGGGCTAACTAGCGGGAGCTACCAAGAGACCCAGTACTTC. It encodes CASSLGLTSGSYQETQYF. Based on the CDR3 plus reference TRBV7-2 and TRBJ2-5, the full variable domain is GAGVSQSPSNKVTEKGKDVELRCDPISGHTALYWYRQSLGQGLEFLIYFQGNSAPDKSGLPSDRFSAERTGGSVSTLTIQRTQQEDSAVYLCASSLGLTSGSYQETQYFGPGTRLLVL.

In its sample, this clone was seen once. The gene calls are TRBV11-3 and TRBJ2-3; 15 bases align to TRBD2. Germline V lookup: CDR1 SGHNT, CDR2 YENEEA. J was trimmed by 8 bases and V by 1 base; bases with no gene match: 7. The CDR3 sequence is 17 residues long. The CDR3 is CASSLAGTSGGQSTQYF. CDR3 bases: TGTGCCAGCAGCTTAGCCGGGACTAGCGGGGGGCAAAGTACGCAGTATTTT.

V is TRBV6-5 and J is TRBJ1-6; D gene ambiguous. Germline loops: CDR1 MNHEY, CDR2 SVGAGI. The V end lost 8 bases, the J end lost 5 bases, and 16 bases lay between the germline ends. There are 15 residues in the CDR3. The CDR3 nucleotides are TGTGCCAGCCAAAAATCTAGATCCGATAATTCACCCCTCCACTTT. This sequence encodes CASQKSRSDNSPLHF.

V is TRBV28 and J is TRBJ2-5; no reliable D call. CDR1 MDHEN and CDR2 SYDVKM come from the germline V gene. Trimming took 5 bases from V and 2 from J, leaving 6 bases between them. This CDR3 contains 12 residues. The CDR3 is CASSIKQETQYF. CDR3 sequence (DNA): TGTGCCAGCAGTATTAAACAAGAGACCCAGTACTTC. The whole variable domain, filled in from reference TRBV28 and TRBJ2-5, reads DVKVTQSSRYLVKRTGEKVFLECVQDMDHENMFWYRQDPGLGLRLIYFSYDVKMKEKGDIPEGYSVSREKKERFSLILESASTNQTSMYLCASSIKQETQYFGPGTRLLVL.

This clone was seen a handful of times. The chain uses TRBV6-5 and TRBJ2-1; D is uncertain. Per the germline V gene, CDR1 is MNHEY and CDR2 is SVGAGI. This CDR3 spans 15 amino acids. The V and J ends lost 6 bases and 0 bases respectively, with 12 bases between them. CDR3 nucleotides: TGTGCCAGCAGCCGTTCAGGCCGCTCCTACAATGAGCAGTTCTTC. Protein sequence: CASSRSGRSYNEQFF.

CDR3 bases: TGTGCCAGCAGTCCGGGGGAGGGGAGGAACGAGCAGTACTTC. The encoded protein is CASSPGEGRNEQYF. The rearrangement joins TRBV27 to TRBJ2-7; TRBD2 matches at 7 bases. This CDR3 comprises 14 residues. Germline CDR1 reads MNHEY; CDR2 reads SMNVEV (reference sequence). After removal of 5 bases from V and 5 bases from J, the junction contained 9 bases not matched to a gene.

The table lists this clone with a few counts. The chain has TRBV7-9 and TRBJ2-7; tentatively, D is TRBD2 (5 bases). CDR3 length: 13 residues. The germline gives CDR1 SEHNR, CDR2 FQNEAQ (reference sequence). The ends were cut back, 5 bases at V and 0 bases at J, with 8 bases in the middle. CDR3 region: CASSNRDSYEQYF. The CDR3 DNA sequence: TGTGCCAGCAGCAACCGGGACTCCTACGAGCAGTACTTC.

The gene calls are TRBV29-1 and TRBJ2-7; D is ambiguous. The CDR3 length is 11 residues. Trimming left V 4 bases short and J 7 bases short, with 11 bases between. Germline V gene sequence: CDR1 SQVTM, CDR2 ANQGSEA. CDR3 region: CSVGRVREQYF. The CDR3 coding sequence is TGCAGCGTTGGACGGGTTAGGGAGCAGTACTTC.

In this sample, this clone turned up once. The rearrangement links TRBV6-5 to TRBJ2-1; 10 nucleotides match TRBD2. The CDR3 is made up of 15 amino acids. Trimming at V came to 6 bases and at J to 9 bases, leaving 11 bases not matched to a gene. Germline loops: CDR1 MNHEY, CDR2 SVGAGI. CDR3 residues: CASRAGSGGAPEQFF. The CDR3 DNA is TGTGCCAGCAGGGCCGGGAGCGGGGGGGCCCCTGAGCAGTTCTTC.

The chain combines TRBV5-1 with TRBJ2-2, with 9 positions matching TRBD1. Per germline, CDR1 SGHRS and CDR2 YFSETQ. CDR3 size: 17 residues. The V and J ends lost 4 bases and 7 bases, in that order; junction bases with no gene match: 14. CDR3 sequence reads: CASSLPAGTGLGGELFF. The CDR3 DNA is TGCGCCAGCAGCCTCCCCGCCGGGACAGGGTTAGGCGGGGAGCTGTTTTTT.

This clone has only one observation. V is TRBV2 and J is TRBJ2-5, with 10 bases fitting TRBD2. The trim removed 6 bases at V and 5 bases at J, leaving 6 bases unmatched. Germline CDR1 and CDR2: SNHLY and FYNNEI. The CDR3 is 14 residues long. CDR3 in amino acids: CASSLGLALETQYF. The CDR3 DNA follows: TGTGCCAGCAGCCTGGGACTAGCGCTGGAGACCCAGTACTTC.

The CDR3 loop reads CASRSSGVRNTQYF. The CDR3 coding sequence is TGTGCCAGTCGCTCTAGCGGGGTTCGGAATACGCAGTATTTT. The chain is built from TRBV19 and TRBJ2-3, with 9 bases aligning to TRBD2. The germline CDR1 and CDR2 sequences are LNHDA and SQIVND (reference sequence). V lost 8 bases to trimming and J lost 7 bases; unmatched junction nucleotides: 10. This CDR3 contains 14 residues.

J is TRBJ2-5 and V is TRBV3-1 (or the pseudogene TRBV3-2); 8 nucleotides agree with TRBD1. The CDR3 contains 14 residues. V dropped 7 bases and J dropped 2; count of bases not matched to a gene: 6. Germline CDR1 and CDR2: LGHDT and YNNKEL (reference sequence). The CDR3 protein is CASNSRGPQETQYF. The CDR3 DNA is TGTGCCAGCAACTCCAGGGGGCCTCAAGAGACCCAGTACTTC.

As regards this clone: Being one base from a much bigger clone, this may be a read error. The chain has TRBV6-5 and TRBJ2-1; 8 positions agree with TRBD1. V lost 6 bases and J lost 6; bases outside the gene matches: 4. The germline CDR1 and CDR2 sequences are MNHEY and SVGAGI. The CDR3 has 13 residues. CDR3 loop: CASSGQGGNEQFF. The CDR3, as DNA: TGTGCCAGCAGCGGACAGGGAGGCAATGAGCAGTTCTTC.